This TCR beta chain appears in the sequencing data of a study of blood T cell repertoires in COVID-19. Unmatched junction bases numbered 9, after V lost 0 bases and J lost 6 bases. This CDR3 has 16 residues. CDR1 MNHEY and CDR2 SVGAGI come from the germline V gene. Here immunoSEQ multiplex PCR was the method, and the copy in TCRdb shows in-frame clones only, minus some. The sample shows some 64,000 clones, 70% to 85% of them seen only once. The specimen was peripheral blood. The genes are TRBV6-5 and TRBJ2-7; 9 bases match TRBD1. The receptor was derived from a woman of 80 years or more with active or convalescent COVID-19. CDR3 coding DNA: TGTGCCAGCAGTTACTCGACGGACAGGGGAAAACTCGAGCAGTACTTC. It translates to CASSYSTDRGKLEQYF.